This T cell receptor (beta chain) was observed in a study of shared clonotypes between healthy human individuals. The donors, healthy adults who were HIV-negative, had experienced no recent acute infections or vaccinations. Assay used: immunoSEQ multiplex PCR; TCRdb lists only in-frame clones, some missing. The data hold around 690,000 clones, with about 92% observed a single time. CDR1 and CDR2 from the germline V gene are MNHEY and SMNVEV (reference sequence). The V segment lost 4 bases and the J segment 5 bases; nucleotides outside the gene matches: 1. The CDR3 extends over 15 amino acids. This receptor was identified in a man aged 18 to 30 in good health. Some clones in this sample may be carry-over from other donors' samples. The chain recombines TRBV27 with TRBJ2-1, with TRBD2 identical over 14 bases. Sequenced: memory CD8+ T cells from PBMCs. The subset is: CD45RO+ cells pooled with CCR7-negative TemRA cells. For the CDR3, the DNA is TGTGCCAGCAGTTGGGGACTAGCGGGAGACAATGAGCAGTTCTTC. Protein: CASSWGLAGDNEQFF.